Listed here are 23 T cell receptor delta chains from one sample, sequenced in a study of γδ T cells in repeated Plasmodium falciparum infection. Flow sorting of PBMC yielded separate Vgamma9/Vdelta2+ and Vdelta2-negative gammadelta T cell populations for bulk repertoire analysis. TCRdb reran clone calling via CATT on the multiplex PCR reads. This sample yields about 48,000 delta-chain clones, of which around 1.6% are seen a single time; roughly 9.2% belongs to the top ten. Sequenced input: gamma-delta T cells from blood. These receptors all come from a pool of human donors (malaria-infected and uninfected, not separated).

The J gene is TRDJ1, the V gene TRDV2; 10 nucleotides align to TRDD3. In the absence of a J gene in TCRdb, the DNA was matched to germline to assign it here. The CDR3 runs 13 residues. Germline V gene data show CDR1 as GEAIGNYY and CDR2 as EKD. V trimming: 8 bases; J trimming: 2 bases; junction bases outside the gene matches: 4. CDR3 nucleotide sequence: TGTGCCTCTTTACTGGGGGATACCGATAAACTCATCTTT. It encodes CASLLGDTDKLIF.

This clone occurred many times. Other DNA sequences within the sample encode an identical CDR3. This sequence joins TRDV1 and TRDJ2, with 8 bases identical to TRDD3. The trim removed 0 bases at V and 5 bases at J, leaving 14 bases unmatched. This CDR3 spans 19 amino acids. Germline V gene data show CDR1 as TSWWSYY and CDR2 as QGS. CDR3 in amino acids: CALGELDRPGDTVTAQLFF. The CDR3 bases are TGTGCTCTTGGGGAACTAGATCGTCCTGGGGATACAGTCACAGCACAACTCTTCTTT.

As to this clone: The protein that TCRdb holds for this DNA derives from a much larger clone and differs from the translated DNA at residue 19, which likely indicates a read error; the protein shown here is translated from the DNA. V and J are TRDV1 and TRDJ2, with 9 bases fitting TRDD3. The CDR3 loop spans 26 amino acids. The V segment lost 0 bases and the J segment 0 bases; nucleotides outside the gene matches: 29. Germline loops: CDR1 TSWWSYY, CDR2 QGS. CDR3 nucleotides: TGTGCTCTTGGGGAACTAGCGCTTCCTATGAAGCTGGGGGATTCTCCTTCCTTAACTTTGACAGCACAACTCTTCTTT. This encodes CALGELALPMKLGDSPSLTLTAQLFF.

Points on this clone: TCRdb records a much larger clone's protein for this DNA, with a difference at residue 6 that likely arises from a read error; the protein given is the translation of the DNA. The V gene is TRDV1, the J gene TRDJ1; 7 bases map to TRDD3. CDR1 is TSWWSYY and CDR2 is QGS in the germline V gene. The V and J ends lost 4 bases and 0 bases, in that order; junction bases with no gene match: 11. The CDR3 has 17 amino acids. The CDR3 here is CALGGMGGDLYTDKLIF. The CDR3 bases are TGTGCTCTTGGGGGAATGGGGGGGGATCTGTACACCGATAAACTCATCTTT.

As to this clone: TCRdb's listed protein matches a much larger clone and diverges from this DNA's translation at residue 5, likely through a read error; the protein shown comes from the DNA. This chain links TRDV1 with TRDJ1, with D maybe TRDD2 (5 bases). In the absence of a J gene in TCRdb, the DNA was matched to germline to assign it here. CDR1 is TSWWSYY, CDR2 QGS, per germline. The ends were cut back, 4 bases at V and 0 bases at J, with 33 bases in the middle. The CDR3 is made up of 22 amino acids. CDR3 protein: CALGGGLLEPTYEAGYTDKLIF. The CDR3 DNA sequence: TGTGCTCTTGGGGGAGGCCTTCTCGAACCCACGTACGAGGCGGGGTACACCGATAAACTCATCTTT.

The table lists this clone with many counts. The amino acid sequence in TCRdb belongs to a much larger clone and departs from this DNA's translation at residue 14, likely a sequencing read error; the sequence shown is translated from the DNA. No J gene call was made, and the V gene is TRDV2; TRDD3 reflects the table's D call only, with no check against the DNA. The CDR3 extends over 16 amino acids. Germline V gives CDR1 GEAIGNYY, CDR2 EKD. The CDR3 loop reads CACEPAAKWGRDKPIF. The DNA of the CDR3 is TGTGCCTGTGAACCTGCGGCCAAATGGGGGAGAGATAAACCCATCTTT.

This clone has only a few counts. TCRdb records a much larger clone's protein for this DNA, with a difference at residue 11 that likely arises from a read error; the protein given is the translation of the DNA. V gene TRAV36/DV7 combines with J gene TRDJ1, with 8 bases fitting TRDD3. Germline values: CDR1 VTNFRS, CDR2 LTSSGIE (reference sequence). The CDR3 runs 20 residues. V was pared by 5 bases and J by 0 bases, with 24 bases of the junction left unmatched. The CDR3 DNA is TGTGCTGTTCGTTCCTCCCCTTACTGGGGGGTACGGACCTACACCGATAAACTCATCTTT. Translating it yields CAVRSSPYWGVRTYTDKLIF.

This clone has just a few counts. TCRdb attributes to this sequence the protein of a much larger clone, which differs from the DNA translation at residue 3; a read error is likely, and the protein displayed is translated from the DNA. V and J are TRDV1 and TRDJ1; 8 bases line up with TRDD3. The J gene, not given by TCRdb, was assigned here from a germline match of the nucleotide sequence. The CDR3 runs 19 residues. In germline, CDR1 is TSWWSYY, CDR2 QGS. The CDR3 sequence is CAFGELAWALGDPRDKLIF. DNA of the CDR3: TGTGCTTTTGGGGAACTCGCCTGGGCTCTGGGGGACCCTCGGGATAAACTCATCTTT.

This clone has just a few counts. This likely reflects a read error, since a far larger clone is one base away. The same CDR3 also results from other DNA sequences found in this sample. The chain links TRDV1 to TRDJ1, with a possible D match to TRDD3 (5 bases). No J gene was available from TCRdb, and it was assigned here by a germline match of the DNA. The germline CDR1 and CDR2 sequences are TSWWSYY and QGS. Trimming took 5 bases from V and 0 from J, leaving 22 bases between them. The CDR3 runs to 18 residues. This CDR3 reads CALGLRRGGYLYTDKLIF. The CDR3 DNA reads TGTGCTCTTGGGCTCAGGAGAGGGGGTTACTTGTACACCGATAAACTCATCTTT.

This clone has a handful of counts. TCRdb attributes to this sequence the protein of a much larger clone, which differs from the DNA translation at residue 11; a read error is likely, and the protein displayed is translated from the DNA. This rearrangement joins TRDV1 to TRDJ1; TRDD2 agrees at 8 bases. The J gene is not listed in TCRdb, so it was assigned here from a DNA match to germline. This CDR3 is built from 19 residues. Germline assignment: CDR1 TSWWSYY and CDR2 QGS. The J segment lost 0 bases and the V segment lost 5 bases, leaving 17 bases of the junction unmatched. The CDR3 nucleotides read TGTGCTCTTGGGATAGACTTCCTACTCCGACCTACTAACACCGATAAACTCATCTTT. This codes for CALGIDFLLRPTNTDKLIF.

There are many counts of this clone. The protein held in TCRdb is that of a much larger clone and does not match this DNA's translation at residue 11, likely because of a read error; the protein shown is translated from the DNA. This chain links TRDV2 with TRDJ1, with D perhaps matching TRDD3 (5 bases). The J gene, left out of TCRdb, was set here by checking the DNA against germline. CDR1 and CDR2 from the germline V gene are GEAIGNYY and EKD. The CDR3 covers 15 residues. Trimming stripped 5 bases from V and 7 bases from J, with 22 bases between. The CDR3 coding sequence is TGTGCCTGTGTTCGCACAGAGTCGTACGGGATTAAACTCATCTTT. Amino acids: CACVRTESYGIKLIF.

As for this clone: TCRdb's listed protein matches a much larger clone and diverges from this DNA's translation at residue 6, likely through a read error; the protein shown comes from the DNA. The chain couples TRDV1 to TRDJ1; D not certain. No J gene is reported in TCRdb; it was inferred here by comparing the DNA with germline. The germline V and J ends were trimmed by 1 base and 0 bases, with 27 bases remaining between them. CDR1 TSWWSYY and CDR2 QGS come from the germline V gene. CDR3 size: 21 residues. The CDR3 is CALGERPRRVLYNRYTDKLIF. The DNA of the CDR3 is TGTGCTCTTGGGGAACGTCCTCGGCGGGTCCTGTACAACCGGTACACCGATAAACTCATCTTT.

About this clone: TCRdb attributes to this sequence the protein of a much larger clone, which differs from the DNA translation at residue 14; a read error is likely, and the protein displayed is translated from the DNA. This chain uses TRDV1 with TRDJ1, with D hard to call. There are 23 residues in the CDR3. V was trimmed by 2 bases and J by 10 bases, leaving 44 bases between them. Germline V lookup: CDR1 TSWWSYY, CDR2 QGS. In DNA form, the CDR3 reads TGTGCTCTTGGGGAAAACCATAGCTCCTGGCGGTGGACGGGCGCTCTTTCGGCCGGACGACTCATCTTT. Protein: CALGENHSSWRWTGALSAGRLIF.

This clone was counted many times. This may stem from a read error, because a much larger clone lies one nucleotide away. This chain's CDR3 is CALGERTLVFPTDKLIF. The CDR3 nucleotides are TGTGCTCTTGGGGAACGTACGTTAGTGTTCCCCACCGATAAACTCATCTTT. The chain uses TRDV1 and TRDJ1, with no clear D. The V end was cut by 1 base, the J end by 1 base, with 16 bases between. Germline CDR1 TSWWSYY, CDR2 QGS. The CDR3 sequence is 17 residues long.

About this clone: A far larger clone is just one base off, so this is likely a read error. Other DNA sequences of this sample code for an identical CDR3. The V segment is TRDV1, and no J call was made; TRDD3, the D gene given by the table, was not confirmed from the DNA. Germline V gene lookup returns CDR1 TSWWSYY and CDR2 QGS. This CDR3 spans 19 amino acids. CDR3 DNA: TGTGCTCTTGGGGGGGGCGTCCTCAGGATACGCTCGTACACCGATAAACTTATCTTT. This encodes CALGGGVLRIRSYTDKLIF.

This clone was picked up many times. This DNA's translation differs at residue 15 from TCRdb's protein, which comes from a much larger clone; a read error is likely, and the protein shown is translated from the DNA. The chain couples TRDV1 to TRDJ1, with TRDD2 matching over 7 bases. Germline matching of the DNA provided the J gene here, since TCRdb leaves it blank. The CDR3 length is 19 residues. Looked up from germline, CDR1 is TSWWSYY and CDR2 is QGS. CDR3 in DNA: TGTGCTCTTGGGAAGCCACTACCTTTCCTACGGATCAACACCGGTAAACTCATCTTT. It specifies CALGKPLPFLRINTGKLIF.

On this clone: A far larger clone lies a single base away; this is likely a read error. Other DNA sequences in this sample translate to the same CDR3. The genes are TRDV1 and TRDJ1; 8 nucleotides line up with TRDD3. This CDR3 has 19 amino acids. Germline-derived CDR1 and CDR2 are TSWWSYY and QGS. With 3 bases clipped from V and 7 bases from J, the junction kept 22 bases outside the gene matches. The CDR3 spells CALGELVPTGDKLIRKLIF. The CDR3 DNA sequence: TGTGCTCTTGGGGAGCTAGTACCTACGGGGGATAAATTAATACGTAAACTCATCTTT.

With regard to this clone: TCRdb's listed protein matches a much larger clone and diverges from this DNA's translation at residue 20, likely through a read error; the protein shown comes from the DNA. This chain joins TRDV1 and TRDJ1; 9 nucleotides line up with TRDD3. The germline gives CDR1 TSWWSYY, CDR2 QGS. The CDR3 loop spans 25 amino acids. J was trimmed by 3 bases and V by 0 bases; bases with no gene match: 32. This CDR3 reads CALGELYPTFYPPGDTPKYADKLIF. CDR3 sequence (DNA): TGTGCTCTTGGGGAACTCTATCCTACGTTTTACCCCCCGGGGGATACTCCAAAATACGCCGATAAACTCATCTTT.

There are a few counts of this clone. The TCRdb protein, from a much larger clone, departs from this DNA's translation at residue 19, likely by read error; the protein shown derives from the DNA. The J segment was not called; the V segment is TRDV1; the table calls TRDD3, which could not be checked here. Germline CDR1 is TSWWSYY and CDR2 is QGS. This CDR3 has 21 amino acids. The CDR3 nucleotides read TGTGCTCTTGGGGACGCAACCTTCCTAAAAGGTACTGGGCTTTACACCGATAAACCCATCTTT. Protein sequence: CALGDATFLKGTGLYTDKPIF.

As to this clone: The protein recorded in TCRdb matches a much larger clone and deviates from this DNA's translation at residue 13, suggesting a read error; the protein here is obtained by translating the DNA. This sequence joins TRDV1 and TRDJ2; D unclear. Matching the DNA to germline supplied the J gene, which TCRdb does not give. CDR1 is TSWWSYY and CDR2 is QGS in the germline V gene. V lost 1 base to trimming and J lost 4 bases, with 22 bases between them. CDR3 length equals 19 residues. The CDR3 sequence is CALGEPLGSRVYSTAQLFF. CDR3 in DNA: TGTGCTCTTGGGGAACCCCTAGGTTCTAGGGTTTATTCGACAGCACAACTCTTCTTT.

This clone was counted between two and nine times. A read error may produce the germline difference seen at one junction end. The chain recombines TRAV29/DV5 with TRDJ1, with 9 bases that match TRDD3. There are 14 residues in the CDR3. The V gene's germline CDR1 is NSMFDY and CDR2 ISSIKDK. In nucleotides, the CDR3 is TGTGCAGCAAGCGTCTACTGGGGGAGAGATAAACCCATCTTT. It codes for CAASVYWGRDKPIF.

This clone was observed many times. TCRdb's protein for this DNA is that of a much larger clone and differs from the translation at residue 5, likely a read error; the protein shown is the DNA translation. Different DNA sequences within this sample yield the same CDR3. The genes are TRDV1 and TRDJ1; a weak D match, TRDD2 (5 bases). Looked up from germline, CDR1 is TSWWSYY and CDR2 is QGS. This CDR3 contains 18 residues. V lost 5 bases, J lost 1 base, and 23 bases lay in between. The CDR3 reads CALGSYLFPSYFTDKLIF. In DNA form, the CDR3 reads TGTGCTCTTGGGAGCTACCTCTTCCCGTCTTACTTCACCGATAAACTCATCTTT.

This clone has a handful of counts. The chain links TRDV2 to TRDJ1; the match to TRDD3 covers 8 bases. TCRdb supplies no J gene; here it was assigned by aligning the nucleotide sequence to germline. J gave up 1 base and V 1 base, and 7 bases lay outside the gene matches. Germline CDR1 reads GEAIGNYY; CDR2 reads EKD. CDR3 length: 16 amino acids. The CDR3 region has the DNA TGTGCCTGTGACACGGTGGGGGATCCCCTCACCGATAAACTCATCTTT. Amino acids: CACDTVGDPLTDKLIF.